This TCR beta chain derives from a study of beta chain features in type 1 diabetes. Study outcomes and limitations: Across patients, naive, central memory and Treg TCRB repertoires exhibited apparently greater similarity than was observed across healthy donors.

This clone was seen a few times. Its antigen is unknown. Investigators reverse transcribed all isolated RNA, so they sequenced expressed TCRB transcripts. Generated by immunoSEQ multiplex PCR, the TCRdb table keeps only in-frame clones and is missing some. The data contain about 160,000 clones, just over 9% of them singletons. Blood was drawn once from each donor into heparinised tubes. The draws averaged around 120 mL. Via the markers CD45RO/CCR7/CD25/CD127/CD95/CD27, stem cell-like memory, regulatory, central memory and naive CD4+ cells were sorted. The CDR3 totals 14 residues. Germline V gene lookup returns CDR1 SQVTM and CDR2 ANQGSEA. V was pared by 5 bases and J by 2 bases, with 14 bases between.

The chain links TRBV29-1 to TRBJ2-3; maybe TRBD2 (5 bases). The sample comprised central memory CD4+ T cells from blood. This clonotype was sampled from a young woman in good health. CDR3 region: CSVSVAGDTDTQYF. Written as DNA, the CDR3 is TGCAGCGTTTCGGTGGCCGGGGACACAGATACGCAGTATTTT.